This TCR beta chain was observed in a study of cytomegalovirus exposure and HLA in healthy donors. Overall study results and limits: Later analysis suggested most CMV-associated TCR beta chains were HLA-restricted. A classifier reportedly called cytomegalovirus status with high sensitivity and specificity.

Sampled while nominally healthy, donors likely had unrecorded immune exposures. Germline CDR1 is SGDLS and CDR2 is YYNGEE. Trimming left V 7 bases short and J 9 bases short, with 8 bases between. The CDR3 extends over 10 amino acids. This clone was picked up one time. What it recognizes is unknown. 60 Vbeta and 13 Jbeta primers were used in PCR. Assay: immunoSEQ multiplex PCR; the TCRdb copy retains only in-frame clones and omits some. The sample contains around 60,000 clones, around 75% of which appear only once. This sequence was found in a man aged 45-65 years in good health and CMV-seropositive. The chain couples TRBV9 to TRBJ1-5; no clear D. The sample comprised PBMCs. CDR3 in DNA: TGTGCCAGCGGGGAGGGGCCCCAGCATTTT. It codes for CASGEGPQHF.